These T cell receptor beta chains were read from a single sample in a study of beta chain features in type 1 diabetes. TCRdb's copy holds only in-frame clones and misses some; the assay was immunoSEQ multiplex PCR. The top ten clones hold around 1.5% of a sample with about 52,000 clones, roughly 40% of them seen once. Source material: Tregs from blood. The source is a man under 40 with type 1 diabetes. CDR3s include the opening cysteine and the closing phenylalanine or tryptophan.

V | CDR3
TRBV6-6 | CASSSPGTGIYEQYF
TRBV7-8 | CASRRQGASYEQYF
TRBV11-2 | CASSLSMRVNQETQYF
TRBV14 | CASSQAGDRKAFF
TRBV10-3 | CALGSEGGYTF
TRBV30 | CAWNGLAEETQYF
TRBV28 | CASTGGIYEQYF
TRBV11-1 | CASSPPHGDYEQFF
TRBV10-3 | CAISEEFPYEQYF
TRBV5-5 | CASTPPRSVNTEAFF
TRBV9 | CASSVGIAETFYEQYF
TRBV5-4 | CASSPGTGAKNIQYF
TRBV6-6 | CASSYPTGETNQPQHF
TRBV2 | CASNRDRENTEAFF
TRBV7-2 | CASSLRQYQETQYF
TRBV18 | CASSSQGGSNTGELFF
TRBV13 | CASSLDLADSDTQYF
TRBV23-1 | CASSLESDRTYEQYF
TRBV7-2 | CASSSGTSAADTQYF
TRBV5-1 | CASSEIRYGGPQGETQYF
TRBV11-2 | CASSSGRHQETQYF
TRBV7-3 | CASSLNMGAGDTQYF
TRBV28 | CASAPGGGASNEKLFF
TRBV28 | CASSSVTGNMNTEAFF
TRBV18 | CASSPPGTSGRDEQFF
TRBV7-2 | CASTRDRVSNEQFF
TRBV14 | CASSQDSRTGALYEQYF
TRBV10-3 | CAITAGRNTGELFF
TRBV7-2 | CASSFTPPRAGGSYEQYF
TRBV21-1 | CASRTSLLHVLDEQYF
TRBV11-2 | CASSPDRTEKLFF
TRBV5-4 | CASSPVGRGGGELFF
TRBV5-1 | CASGTGNYEQYF
TRBV7-2 | CASSLVGTGGEAFF
TRBV28 | CASSSGVAGVYGEQFF
TRBV18 | CASSPIADRKAKGGYTF
TRBV19 | CASSMTASNQPQHF
TRBV7-2 | CASSQERILIAMGLFF
TRBV7-3 | CASSLTGTSPTQYF
TRBV19 | CASSLLTANYGYTF
TRBV5-1 | CASSSDRANTQYF
TRBV7-2 | CASSLVALAADTQYF
TRBV5-1 | CASRGLKNIQYF
TRBV9 | CASSAQGQGGDTIYF
TRBV7-8 | CASSLARPGLAGSSYEQYF
TRBV2 | CASTLGWPSGHDTQYF
TRBV6-5 | CASSYRRTGGYEQYF
TRBV7-9 | CASSRPGGITGELFF
TRBV7-9 | CASSLDWEGAEAFF